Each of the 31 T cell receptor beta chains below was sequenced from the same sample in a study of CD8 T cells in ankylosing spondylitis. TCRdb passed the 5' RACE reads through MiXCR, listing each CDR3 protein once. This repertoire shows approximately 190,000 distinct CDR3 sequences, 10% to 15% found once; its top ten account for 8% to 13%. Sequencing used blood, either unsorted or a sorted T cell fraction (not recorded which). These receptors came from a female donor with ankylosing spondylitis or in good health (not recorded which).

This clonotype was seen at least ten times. The CDR3, as DNA: TGTGCCAGCAGTTTATACAATGAGCAGTTCTTC. This translates into CASSLYNEQFF. This chain links TRBV27 with TRBJ2-1, with D unresolved. This CDR3 spans 11 amino acids. The V and J ends lost 1 base and 5 bases respectively, with 0 bases between them. CDR1 and CDR2 from the germline V gene are MNHEY and SMNVEV (reference sequence).

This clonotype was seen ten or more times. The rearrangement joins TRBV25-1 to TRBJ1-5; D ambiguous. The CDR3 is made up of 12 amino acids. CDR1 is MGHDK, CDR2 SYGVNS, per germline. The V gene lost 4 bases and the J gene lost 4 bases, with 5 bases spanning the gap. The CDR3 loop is CASSGRNQPQHF. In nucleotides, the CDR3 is TGTGCCAGCAGTGGACGGAATCAGCCCCAGCATTTT. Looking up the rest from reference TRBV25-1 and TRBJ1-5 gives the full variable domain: EADIYQTPRYLVIGTGKKITLECSQTMGHDKMYWYQQDPGMELHLIHYSYGVNSTEKGDLSSESTVSRIRTEHFPLTLESARPSHTSQYLCASSGRNQPQHFGDGTRLSIL.

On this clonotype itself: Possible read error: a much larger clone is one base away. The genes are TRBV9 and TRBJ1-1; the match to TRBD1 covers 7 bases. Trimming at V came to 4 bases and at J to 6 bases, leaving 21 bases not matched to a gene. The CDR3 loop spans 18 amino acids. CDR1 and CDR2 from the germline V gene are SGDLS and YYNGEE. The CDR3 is CASSPLPFGTVHYAEAFF. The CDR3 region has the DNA TGTGCCAGCAGCCCCCTCCCCTTCGGGACAGTACATTACGCTGAAGCTTTCTTT.

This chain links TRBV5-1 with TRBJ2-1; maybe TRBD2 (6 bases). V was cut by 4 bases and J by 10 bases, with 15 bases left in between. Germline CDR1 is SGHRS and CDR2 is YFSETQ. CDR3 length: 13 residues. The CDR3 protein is CASSLLRGEEQFF. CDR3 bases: TGCGCCAGCAGCCTCTTGCGGGGAGAGGAGCAGTTCTTC. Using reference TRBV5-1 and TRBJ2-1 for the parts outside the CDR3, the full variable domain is KAGVTQTPRYLIKTRGQQVTLSCSPISGHRSVSWYQQTPGQGLQFLFEYFSETQRNKGNFPGRFSGRQFSNSRSEMNVSTLELGDSALYLCASSLLRGEEQFFGPGTRLTVL.

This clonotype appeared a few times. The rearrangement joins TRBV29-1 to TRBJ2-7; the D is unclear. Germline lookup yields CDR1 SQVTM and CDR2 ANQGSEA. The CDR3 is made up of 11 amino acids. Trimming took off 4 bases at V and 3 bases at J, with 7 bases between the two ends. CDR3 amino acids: CSVGAYYEQYF. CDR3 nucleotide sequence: TGCAGCGTTGGGGCATACTACGAGCAGTACTTC.

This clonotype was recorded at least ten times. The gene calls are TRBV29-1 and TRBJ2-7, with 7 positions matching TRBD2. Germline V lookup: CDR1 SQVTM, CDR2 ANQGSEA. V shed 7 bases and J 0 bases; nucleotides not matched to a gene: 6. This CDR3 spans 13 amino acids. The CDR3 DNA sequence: TGCAGCGGTGGGGAGGGCTTCTCCTACGAGCAGTACTTC. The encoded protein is CSGGEGFSYEQYF.

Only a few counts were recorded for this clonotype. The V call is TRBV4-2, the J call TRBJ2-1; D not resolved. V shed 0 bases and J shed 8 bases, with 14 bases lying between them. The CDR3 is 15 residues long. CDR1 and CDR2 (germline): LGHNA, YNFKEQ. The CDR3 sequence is CASSQDLDGIYEQFF. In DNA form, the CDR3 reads TGTGCCAGCAGCCAAGATCTGGACGGAATCTATGAGCAGTTCTTC.

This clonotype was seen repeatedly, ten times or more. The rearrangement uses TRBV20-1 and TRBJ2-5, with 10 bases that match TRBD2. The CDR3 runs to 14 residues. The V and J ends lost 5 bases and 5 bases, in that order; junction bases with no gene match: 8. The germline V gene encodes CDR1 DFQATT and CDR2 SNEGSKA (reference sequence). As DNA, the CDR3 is TGCAGTGCTCGTGGAGCGGGAGGGCCGGAGACCCAGTACTTC. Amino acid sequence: CSARGAGGPETQYF.

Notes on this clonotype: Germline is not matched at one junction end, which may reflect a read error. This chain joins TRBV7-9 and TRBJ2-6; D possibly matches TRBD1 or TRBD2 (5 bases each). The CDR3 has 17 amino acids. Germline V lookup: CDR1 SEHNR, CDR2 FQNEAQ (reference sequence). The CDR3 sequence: CAGSTGTPGEGANVLTF. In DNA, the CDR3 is TGTGCCGGCAGCACGGGGACGCCCGGGGAAGGGGCCAACGTCCTGACTTTC.

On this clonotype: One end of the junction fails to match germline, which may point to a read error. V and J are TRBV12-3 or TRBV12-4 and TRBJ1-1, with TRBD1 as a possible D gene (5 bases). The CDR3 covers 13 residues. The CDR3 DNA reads TGTGTCAGCAGCCCGACCGGGGGCACTGAAGCTTTCTTT. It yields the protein CVSSPTGGTEAFF.

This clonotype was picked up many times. The CDR3 loop reads CASSQAAGGTYNEQFF. The CDR3 nucleotides are TGCGCCAGCAGCCAAGCGGCGGGAGGTACCTACAATGAGCAGTTCTTC. The V gene is TRBV4-3, the J gene TRBJ2-1, with 8 bases matching TRBD2. After removal of 1 base from V and 2 bases from J, the junction contained 4 bases not matched to a gene. Looked up from germline, CDR1 is LGHNA and CDR2 is YSLEER. The CDR3 has 16 residues.

Here the CDR3 reads CASSDFQGPNSPLHF. CDR3 nucleotide sequence: TGTGCCAGCAGTGATTTTCAGGGCCCGAATTCACCCCTCCACTTT. The chain joins TRBV6-1 to TRBJ1-6; tentatively, D is TRBD1 (5 bases). V dropped 3 bases and J dropped 7 bases, with 13 bases sitting between them. Germline-derived CDR1 and CDR2 are MNHNS and SASEGT. CDR3 size: 15 residues.

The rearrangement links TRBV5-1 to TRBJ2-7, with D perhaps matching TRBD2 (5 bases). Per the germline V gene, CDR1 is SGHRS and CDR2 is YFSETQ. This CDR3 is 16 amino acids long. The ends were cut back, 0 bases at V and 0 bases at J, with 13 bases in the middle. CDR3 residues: CASSLGMGTSSYEQYF. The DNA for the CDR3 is TGCGCCAGCAGCTTGGGGATGGGCACTAGCTCCTACGAGCAGTACTTC.

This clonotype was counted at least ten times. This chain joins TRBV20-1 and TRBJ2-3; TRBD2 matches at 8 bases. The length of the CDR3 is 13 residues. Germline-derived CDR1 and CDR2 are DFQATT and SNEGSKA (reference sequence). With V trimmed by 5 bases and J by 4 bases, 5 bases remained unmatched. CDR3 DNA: TGCAGTGCTCCGGGACTAGACCCAGATACGCAGTATTTT. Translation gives CSAPGLDPDTQYF.

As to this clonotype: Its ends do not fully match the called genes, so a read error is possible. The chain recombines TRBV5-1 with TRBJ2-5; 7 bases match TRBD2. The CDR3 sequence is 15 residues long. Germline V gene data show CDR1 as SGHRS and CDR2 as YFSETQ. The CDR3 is CVSSLDRGVEETQYF. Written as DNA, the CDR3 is TGCGTCAGCAGCTTGGACCGGGGGGTAGAAGAGACCCAGTACTTC. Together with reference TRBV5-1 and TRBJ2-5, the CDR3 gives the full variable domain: KAGVTQTPRYLIKTRGQQVTLSCSPISGHRSVSWYQQTPGQGLQFLFEYFSETQRNKGNFPGRFSGRQFSNSRSEMNVSTLELGDSALYLCVSSLDRGVEETQYFGPGTRLLVL.

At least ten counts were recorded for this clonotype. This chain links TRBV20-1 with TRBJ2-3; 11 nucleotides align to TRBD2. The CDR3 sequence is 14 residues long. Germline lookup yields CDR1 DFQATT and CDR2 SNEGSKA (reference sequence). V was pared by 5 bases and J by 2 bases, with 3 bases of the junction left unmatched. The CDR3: CSARGLAATDTQYF. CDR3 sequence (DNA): TGCAGTGCTCGGGGACTAGCGGCCACAGATACGCAGTATTTT.

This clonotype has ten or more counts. CDR3 nucleotides: TGTGCCAGCAGCGCTGGACAAGGTCCCTACGAGCAGTACTTC. It codes for CASSAGQGPYEQYF. The genes are TRBV7-2 and TRBJ2-7, with D possibly TRBD1 on 5 matching bases. Between the trimmed V and J ends, which lost 5 bases and 2 bases, there was a span of 13 bases. Germline CDR1 reads SGHTA; CDR2 reads FQGNSA. This CDR3 spans 14 amino acids.

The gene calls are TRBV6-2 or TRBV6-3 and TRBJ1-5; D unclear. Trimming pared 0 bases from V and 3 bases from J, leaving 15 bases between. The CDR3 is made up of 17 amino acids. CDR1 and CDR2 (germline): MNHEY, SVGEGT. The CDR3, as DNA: TGTGCCAGCAGTTACTCGAGACGAAGACGGTACAATCAGCCCCAGCATTTT. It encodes CASSYSRRRRYNQPQHF.

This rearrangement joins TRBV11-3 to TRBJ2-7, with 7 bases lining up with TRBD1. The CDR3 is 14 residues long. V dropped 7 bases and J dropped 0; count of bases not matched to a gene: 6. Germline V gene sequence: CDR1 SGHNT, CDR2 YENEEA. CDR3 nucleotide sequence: TGTGCCAGCAATCAGGGGGAGAGCTCCTACGAGCAGTACTTC. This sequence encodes CASNQGESSYEQYF.

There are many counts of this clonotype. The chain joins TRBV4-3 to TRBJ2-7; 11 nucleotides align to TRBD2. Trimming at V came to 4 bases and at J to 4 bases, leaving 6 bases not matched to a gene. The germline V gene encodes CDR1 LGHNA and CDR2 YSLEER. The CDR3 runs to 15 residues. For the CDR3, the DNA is TGCGCCAGCAGCCTCCAGACTAGCGGGGAGTACGAGCAGTACTTC. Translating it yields CASSLQTSGEYEQYF.

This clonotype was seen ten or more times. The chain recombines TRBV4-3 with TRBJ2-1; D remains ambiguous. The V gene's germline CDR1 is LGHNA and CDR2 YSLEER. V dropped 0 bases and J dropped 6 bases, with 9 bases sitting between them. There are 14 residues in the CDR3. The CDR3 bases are TGCGCCAGCAGCCAAGATTTCGCCAGCAATGAGCAGTTCTTC. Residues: CASSQDFASNEQFF.

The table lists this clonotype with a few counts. The CDR3 bases are TGTGCCAGCAGCCCCGGTGCGGGGTCGACCTACGAGCAGTACTTC. The encoded protein is CASSPGAGSTYEQYF. V usage is TRBV11-3 and J usage is TRBJ2-7, with D possibly being TRBD2 (6 bases). CDR3 length: 15 residues. CDR1 and CDR2 (germline): SGHNT, YENEEA. V lost 5 bases and J 2 bases, leaving 16 bases between the germline ends.

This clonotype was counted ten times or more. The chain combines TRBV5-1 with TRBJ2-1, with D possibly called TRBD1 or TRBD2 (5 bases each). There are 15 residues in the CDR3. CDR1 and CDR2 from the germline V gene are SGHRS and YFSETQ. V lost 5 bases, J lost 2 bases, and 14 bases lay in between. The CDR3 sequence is CASRIGTAAYNEQFF. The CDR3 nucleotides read TGCGCCAGCAGAATCGGGACCGCAGCCTACAATGAGCAGTTCTTC.

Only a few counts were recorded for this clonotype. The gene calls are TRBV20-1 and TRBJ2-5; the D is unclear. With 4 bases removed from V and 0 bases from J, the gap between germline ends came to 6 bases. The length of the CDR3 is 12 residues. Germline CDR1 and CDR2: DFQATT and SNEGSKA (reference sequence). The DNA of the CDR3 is TGCAGTGCTAAGGAAAACCAAGAGACCCAGTACTTC. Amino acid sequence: CSAKENQETQYF.

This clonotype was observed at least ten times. The chain's CDR3 is CASSSLATEAFF. The CDR3 nucleotides are TGTGCCAGCAGCTCCCTGGCCACTGAAGCTTTCTTT. The chain is built from TRBV5-5 and TRBJ1-1; D is unresolved. V gave up 3 bases and J gave up 4 bases, with 7 bases separating them. CDR1 is SGHKS and CDR2 is YYEKEE in the germline V gene (reference sequence). The CDR3 has 12 residues.

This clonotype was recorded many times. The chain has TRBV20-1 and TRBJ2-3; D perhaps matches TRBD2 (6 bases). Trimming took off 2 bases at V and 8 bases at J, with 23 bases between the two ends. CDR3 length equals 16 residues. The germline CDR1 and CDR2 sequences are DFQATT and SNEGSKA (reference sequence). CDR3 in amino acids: CSARTVAVSHSSTQYF. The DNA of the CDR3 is TGCAGTGCTAGAACAGTAGCGGTCTCCCACAGCAGTACGCAGTATTTT.

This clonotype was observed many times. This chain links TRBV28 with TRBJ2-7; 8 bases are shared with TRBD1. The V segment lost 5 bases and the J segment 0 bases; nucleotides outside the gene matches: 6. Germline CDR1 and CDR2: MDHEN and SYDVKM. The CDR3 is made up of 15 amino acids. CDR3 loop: CASSVTGALSYEQYF. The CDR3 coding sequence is TGTGCCAGCAGTGTGACAGGGGCCCTCTCCTACGAGCAGTACTTC.

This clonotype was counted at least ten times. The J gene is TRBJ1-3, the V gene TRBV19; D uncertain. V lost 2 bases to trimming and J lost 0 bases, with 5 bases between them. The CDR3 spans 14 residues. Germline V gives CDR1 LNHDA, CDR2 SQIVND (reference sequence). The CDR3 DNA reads TGTGCCAGTAGTATACAAACCTCTGGAAACACCATATATTTT. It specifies CASSIQTSGNTIYF.

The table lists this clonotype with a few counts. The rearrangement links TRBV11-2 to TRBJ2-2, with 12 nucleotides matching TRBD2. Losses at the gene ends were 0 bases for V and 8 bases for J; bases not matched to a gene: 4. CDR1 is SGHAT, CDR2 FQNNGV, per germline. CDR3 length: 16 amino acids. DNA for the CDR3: TGTGCCAGCAGCTTAGAGCTAGCGGGAGGGTCGGGGGAGCTGTTTTTT. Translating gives CASSLELAGGSGELFF.

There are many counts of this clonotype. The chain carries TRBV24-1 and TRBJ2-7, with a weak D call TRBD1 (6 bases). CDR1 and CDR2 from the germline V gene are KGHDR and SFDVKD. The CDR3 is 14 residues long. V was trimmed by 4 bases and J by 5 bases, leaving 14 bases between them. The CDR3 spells CATSETGLVDEQYF. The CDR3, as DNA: TGTGCCACCAGTGAAACAGGGTTAGTCGACGAGCAGTACTTC.

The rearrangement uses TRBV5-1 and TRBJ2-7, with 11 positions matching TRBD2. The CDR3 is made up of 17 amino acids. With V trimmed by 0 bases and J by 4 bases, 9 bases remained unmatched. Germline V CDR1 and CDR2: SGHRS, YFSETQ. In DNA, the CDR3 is TGCGCCAGCAGCTTGGTAGCGGGAGGGCCTGTTGGGTACGAGCAGTACTTC. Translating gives CASSLVAGGPVGYEQYF. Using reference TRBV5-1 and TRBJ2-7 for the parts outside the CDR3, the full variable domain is KAGVTQTPRYLIKTRGQQVTLSCSPISGHRSVSWYQQTPGQGLQFLFEYFSETQRNKGNFPGRFSGRQFSNSRSEMNVSTLELGDSALYLCASSLVAGGPVGYEQYFGPGTRLTVT.